The source of this T cell receptor beta chain is a study of blood T cell repertoires in COVID-19. Libraries were prepared by immunoSEQ multiplex PCR; TCRdb keeps only in-frame clonotypes and omits some of them. The sample records 430,000 or so clones, more than 70% being singletons. The germline V and J ends were trimmed by 0 bases and 6 bases, with 8 bases remaining between them. The CDR3 runs to 14 residues. Germline CDR1 SGHTA, CDR2 FQGTGA. A COVID-19 case had been met by exposed participants during the 2 weeks before study entry. This chain links TRBV7-3 with TRBJ2-2; a possible D gene is TRBD1 (5 bases). The receptor comes from a young woman who had been exposed to COVID-19. The specimen sequenced was PBMCs or T cells enriched from blood (not recorded which). DNA for the CDR3: TGTGCCAGCAGCTTAACAGGGGAAGCCGGGGAGCTGTTTTTT. This translates into CASSLTGEAGELFF.